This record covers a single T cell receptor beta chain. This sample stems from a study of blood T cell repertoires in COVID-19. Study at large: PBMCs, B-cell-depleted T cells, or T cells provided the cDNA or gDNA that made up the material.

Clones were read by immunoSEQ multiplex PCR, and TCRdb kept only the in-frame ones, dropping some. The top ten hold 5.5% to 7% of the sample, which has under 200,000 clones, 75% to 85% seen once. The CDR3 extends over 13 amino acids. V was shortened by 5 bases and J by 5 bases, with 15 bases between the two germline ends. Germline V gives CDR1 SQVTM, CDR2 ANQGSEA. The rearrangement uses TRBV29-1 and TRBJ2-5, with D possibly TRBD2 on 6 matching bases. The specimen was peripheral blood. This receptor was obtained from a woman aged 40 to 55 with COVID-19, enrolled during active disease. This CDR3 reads CSVWLGLKETQYF. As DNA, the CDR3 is TGCAGCGTTTGGTTAGGACTAAAGGAGACCCAGTACTTC.